The rows below give T cell receptor beta chains drawn from one sample of a study of cytomegalovirus exposure and HLA in healthy donors. Produced via immunoSEQ multiplex PCR; TCRdb's table is partial and in-frame only. This sample has fewer than 120,000 clones, with 70% to 90% found just once. Sequenced: PBMCs. Receptors were obtained from a woman aged 25 to 39 in good health and CMV-seropositive. CDR3s include the opening cysteine and the closing phenylalanine or tryptophan. A D gene is named only where the DNA matches it firmly. Size tells how often a clone was seen (once, few, many) or the class of an expanded clone, and some rows leave it out.

D gene,clone size,V gene,J gene,CDR3 DNA,CDR3 protein
NA,NA,TRBV9,TRBJ1-1,TGTGCCAGCAGCGTAAGTTTCAGGGACACTGAAGCTTTCTTT,CASSVSFRDTEAFF
NA,once,TRBV7-2,TRBJ1-2,TGCGGGGTCCGGAGCACCCGATCTAACTATGGCTACACCTTC,CGVRSTRSNYGYTF
NA,NA,TRBV9,TRBJ2-3,TGTGCCAGCAGCGTAGGCATTGGGAGCGCTGGCATAGATACGCAGTATTTT,CASSVGIGSAGIDTQYF
TRBD2,NA,TRBV10-1,TRBJ2-2,TGCGCCAGCAGTGATCGAGGACTAGCTGGCGGGGAGCTGTTTTTT,CASSDRGLAGGELFF
TRBD1,NA,TRBV7-7,TRBJ1-1,TGTGCTAGCAGCCGTGACAGGGACACTGAAGCTTTCTTT,CASSRDRDTEAFF
TRBD2,NA,TRBV5-6,TRBJ2-7,TGTGCCAGCAGCCTTCAGCGGGAGGGCCTCTACGAGCAGTACTTC,CASSLQREGLYEQYF
NA,NA,TRBV12-5,TRBJ1-2,TGTGCTAGTGGTTTGTCGGGCTATGGCTACACCTTC,CASGLSGYGYTF
TRBD1,NA,TRBV5-1,TRBJ2-2,TGCGCCAGCAGCTTGTCCGGACAGGGCGGAACCGGGGAGCTGTTTTTT,CASSLSGQGGTGELFF
NA,NA,TRBV4-1,TRBJ2-5,TGCGCCAGCAGCCAGGGAGGGGGGGAGACCCAGTACTTC,CASSQGGGETQYF
TRBD2,once,TRBV4-3,TRBJ2-5,TGCGCCAGCAGCCAAGCGAAGCGGGGGGCAATCGGAGAGACCCAGTACTTC,CASSQAKRGAIGETQYF
TRBD1,NA,TRBV19,TRBJ2-3,TGTGCCAGTAGTCCGGACAGGGGGCGGGCAGATACGCAGTATTTT,CASSPDRGRADTQYF
TRBD1,NA,TRBV14,TRBJ2-7,TGTGCCAGCAGCAAACAGGGGGAGCAGTACTTC,CASSKQGEQYF
NA,NA,TRBV27,TRBJ2-1,TGTGCCAGCAGTTTATCCGGACTTAATGAGCAGTTCTTC,CASSLSGLNEQFF
NA,NA,TRBV4-3,TRBJ2-7,TGCGCCAGCAGCGAATCCGCGCAGGGGGGTTACGAGCAGTACTTC,CASSESAQGGYEQYF
NA,NA,TRBV5-1,TRBJ2-2,TGCGCCAGCGGCAACGGTGCGACTGGCGCCGCCGCCGGGGAGCTGTTTTTT,CASGNGATGAAAGELFF
TRBD2,NA,TRBV7-9,TRBJ2-5,TGTGCCAGCAGCTTATCCACGGGAGGGCAAGAGACCCAGTACTTC,CASSLSTGGQETQYF
TRBD1,NA,TRBV7-9,TRBJ2-6,TGTGCCCTAACCTCCGGGACAGCGATCTCTGGGGCCAACGTCCTGACTTTC,CALTSGTAISGANVLTF
TRBD1,NA,TRBV18,TRBJ1-6,TGTGCCAGCTCCCCAAAGGGGACAGGTACTTCACCCCTCCACTTT,CASSPKGTGTSPLHF
TRBD2,NA,TRBV7-2,TRBJ2-7,TGTGCCAGCGGGAGGGAGGGATACGAGCAGTACTTC,CASGREGYEQYF
TRBD1,NA,TRBV19,TRBJ1-4,TGTGCCAGTAGCCCGGACAGGGTGAATGAAAAACTGTTTTTT,CASSPDRVNEKLFF
TRBD1,NA,TRBV7-2,TRBJ1-6,TGTGCCAGCAGCTTAGCGGGTAGGGGGCCTAATTCACCCCTCCACTTT,CASSLAGRGPNSPLHF
TRBD2,NA,TRBV11-2,TRBJ2-7,TGTGCCAGCAGCCGATCTAGCGGGAGGTACGAGCAGTACTTC,CASSRSSGRYEQYF
TRBD2,NA,TRBV5-4,TRBJ2-1,TGTGCCAGCAGCACGGGACTAACCTACAATGAGCAGTTCTTC,CASSTGLTYNEQFF
NA,NA,TRBV7-6,TRBJ2-3,TGTGCCAGCAGCTCGGGGGGCAGTTCAGCTACAGATACGCAGTATTTT,CASSSGGSSATDTQYF
NA,NA,TRBV29-1,TRBJ1-1,TGCAGCGGATACAGTCTTGCCGGAGCTTTCTTT,CSGYSLAGAFF
NA,NA,TRBV4-3,TRBJ1-2,TGCGCCAGCAGCCAAGCTCCCTCCGCGGGGGCGGGTGGCTACACCTTC,CASSQAPSAGAGGYTF
NA,NA,TRBV4-2,TRBJ1-2,TGTGCCAGCAGCCAAGATTGGGCCGTCCCCCACTATGGCTACACCTTC,CASSQDWAVPHYGYTF
NA,NA,TRBV28,TRBJ1-3,TGTGCCAGCAGTGAGGACTCTGGAAACACCATATATTTT,CASSEDSGNTIYF
NA,NA,TRBV28,TRBJ2-7,TGTGCCAGCAGTCGACAGTCATACGAGCAGTACTTC,CASSRQSYEQYF
TRBD1,NA,TRBV5-5,TRBJ2-7,TGTGCCAGCAGCGCCGGGACAGACTCCTACGAGCAGTACTTC,CASSAGTDSYEQYF
NA,NA,TRBV2,TRBJ1-1,TGTGCCAGCATTAAGTTCGGAGTCTGGAACACTGAAGCTTTCTTT,CASIKFGVWNTEAFF
TRBD1,once,TRBV10-3,TRBJ1-3,TGTGCCATCAGTTCTGGGATAGGGACAGGGGTTAACTCTGGAAACACCATATATTTT,CAISSGIGTGVNSGNTIYF
TRBD1,NA,TRBV9,TRBJ2-7,TGTGCCAGCAGCACGCTGGGACAGGCAAGCTCCTACGAGCAGTACTTC,CASSTLGQASSYEQYF
NA,NA,TRBV13,TRBJ1-1,TGTGCCAGCAGCCAAAACACTGAAGCTTTCTTT,CASSQNTEAFF
TRBD1,NA,TRBV7-9,TRBJ1-2,TGTGCCAGCAGCACACCGGGACAGAACTATGGCTACACCTTC,CASSTPGQNYGYTF
NA,NA,TRBV6-5,TRBJ2-2,TGTGCCAGCAGCCTGAACACCGGGGAGCTGTTTTTT,CASSLNTGELFF
TRBD2,NA,TRBV2,TRBJ2-3,TGTGCCAGCAGTAGCGGGAGACCGACAGATACGCAGTATTTT,CASSSGRPTDTQYF
NA,NA,TRBV11-2,TRBJ1-3,TGTGCCAGCAGCTCCCGGGACACAGGAAACACCATATATTTT,CASSSRDTGNTIYF
NA,NA,TRBV7-2,TRBJ1-5,TGTGCCAGCAGCTTAGGGAGTGGGTACAATCAGCCCCAGCATTTT,CASSLGSGYNQPQHF
TRBD2,NA,TRBV4-3,TRBJ2-3,TGCGCCAGCAGCCAAGATTGGGGACTAGCGGGAGCAGATACGCAGTATTTT,CASSQDWGLAGADTQYF
TRBD1,NA,TRBV5-4,TRBJ2-7,TGTGCCAGCAGCTCATACCGGGACAGCAACTACGAGCAGTACTTC,CASSSYRDSNYEQYF
TRBD1,NA,TRBV28,TRBJ1-4,TGTGCCAGCAGTAAACCGGGACAGGGGCCTTCTAATGAAAAACTGTTTTTT,CASSKPGQGPSNEKLFF
NA,NA,TRBV7-2,TRBJ2-7,TGTGCCAGCAGCTTATGGGGGCGCGAGCAGTACTTC,CASSLWGREQYF
TRBD1,NA,TRBV29-1,TRBJ2-7,TGCAGCGTGTTTATGACAGGGGATCGCTACGAGCAGTACTTC,CSVFMTGDRYEQYF
NA,NA,TRBV6-5,TRBJ2-3,TGTGCCAGCCATCGGGGGGCCACAGATACGCAGTATTTT,CASHRGATDTQYF